The rows below give T cell receptor beta chains drawn from one sample of a study of blood T cells in healthy people across ages. TCRdb recomputed calls from the 5' RACE reads with MiXCR, one row per CDR3 protein. The table shows some 880,000 distinct CDR3 sequences, with roughly 35% occurring only once. Input material: blood. All receptors derive from a man between 18 and 29 years old in good health. CDR3s include the opening cysteine and the closing phenylalanine or tryptophan. The D gene is left open where the match is weak. A row's size may be missing; if present it is once, few, many or a size class.

-	TRBV29-1	-	TRBJ1-2	TGCAGCGTTGTAGAATCCTATGGCTACACCTTC	CSVVESYGYTF
-	TRBV6-5	-	TRBJ1-1	TGTGCCAGCAGTTACTTACGACCGGACAGCCCTGAAGCTTTCTTT	CASSYLRPDSPEAFF
-	TRBV4-3	-	TRBJ1-1	TGCGCCAGCAGCCAAGAAGACGGGAGCACTGAAGCTTTCTTT	CASSQEDGSTEAFF
TRBD1	TRBV27	-	TRBJ2-1	TGTGCCAGCAGTTTATCCCCTACAGGGGTGGGACATGAGCAGTTCTTC	CASSLSPTGVGHEQFF
-	TRBV20-1	once	TRBJ2-7	TGCAGTGCCCCGGGGAGAATCCTTTCCCGAGAGCAGTACTTC	CSAPGRILSREQYF
-	TRBV20-1	many	TRBJ2-1	TGCAGTGCTAGTCCCCAGGGCGAAGTCCAGTTCTTC	CSASPQGEVQFF
TRBD2	TRBV30	-	TRBJ2-1	TGTGCCTGGACACTGATTAGCGGGGGGGCCCAGTTCTTC	CAWTLISGGAQFF
-	TRBV20-1	-	TRBJ1-5	TGCAGTGCTAGAGATCAGCCGACAGGAGTCCCAGCAAGCCAGCCCCAGCATTTT	CSARDQPTGVPASQPQHF
-	TRBV27	-	TRBJ2-3	TGTGCCAGCAGTTTGGGTTTCACCACAGATACGCAGTATTTT	CASSLGFTTDTQYF
TRBD1	TRBV20-1	many	TRBJ2-5	TGCAGTGCTAGGGGACAGGAGCCTCTTGGGACCCAGTACTTC	CSARGQEPLGTQYF
TRBD2	TRBV20-1	few	TRBJ2-7	TGCAGTGCTCCCCCTCAAGCGGGGACCTACAATGAGCAGTACTTC	CSAPPQAGTYNEQYF
-	TRBV27	few	TRBJ2-1	TGTGCCAGCAGTTCATGGGCAGTACCCTACAATGAGCAGTTCTTC	CASSSWAVPYNEQFF
-	TRBV4-3	-	TRBJ2-7	TGCGCCAGCAGCCAAGCGGGGGTCTCCTACGAGCAGTACTTC	CASSQAGVSYEQYF
-	TRBV6-2/TRBV6-3	many	TRBJ2-1	TGTGCCAGCAGTTACTCGACAATGCCCCCCCGGAGCTCCTACAATGAGCAGTTCTTC	CASSYSTMPPRSSYNEQFF
TRBD1	TRBV29-1	few	TRBJ2-5	TGCAGCGCCAGCAGGGGACAGGGGATTCAAGAGACCCAGTACTTC	CSASRGQGIQETQYF
-	TRBV7-6	few	TRBJ2-7	TGTGCCAGCAGCTTAGGGAGGGACAGCTACGAGCAGTACTTC	CASSLGRDSYEQYF
TRBD2	TRBV12-3/TRBV12-4	-	TRBJ2-5	TGTGCCAGCAGCTATGCGGGGAGGGCAGAGACCCAGTACTTC	CASSYAGRAETQYF
-	TRBV6-2/TRBV6-3	few	TRBJ2-7	TGTGCCAGCAGTTACTCCCTTCCGGCCGAGCAGTACTTC	CASSYSLPAEQYF
-	TRBV5-1	many	TRBJ2-7	TGTGCCAGCAGTTTAGTGTCAGACGAGCAGTACTTC	CASSLVSDEQYF
-	TRBV4-2	few	TRBJ1-5	TGTGCCAGCAGCCCGAGGAAACAGGCATATAGCAATCAGCCCCAGCATTTT	CASSPRKQAYSNQPQHF
TRBD2	TRBV2	few	TRBJ2-3	TGTGCCAGCAGTCCCCTGCGGGAGACCTGGGGAGATACGCAGTATTTT	CASSPLRETWGDTQYF
TRBD1	TRBV24-1	-	TRBJ2-3	TGTGCCACCAGTGGCCCGCCGGGACAGGGCCTTCCAAATACGCAGTATTTT	CATSGPPGQGLPNTQYF
-	TRBV4-3	-	TRBJ2-7	TGCGCCAGCAGCCAAAGAGGGGGGGGCTACAATGAGCAGTACTTC	CASSQRGGGYNEQYF
-	TRBV6-2/TRBV6-3	-	TRBJ2-3	TGTGCCAGCAGTGGAAGTAGCGGTGCAGATACGCAGTATTTT	CASSGSSGADTQYF
TRBD1	TRBV29-1	-	TRBJ1-1	TGCAGCGTACCGGGACAGGGTCGTCCCGAAGCTTTCTTT	CSVPGQGRPEAFF
TRBD2	TRBV29-1	many	TRBJ2-3	TGCAGCGTCTGGACTAGCGGCACAGATACGCAGTATTTT	CSVWTSGTDTQYF
-	TRBV6-2/TRBV6-3	-	TRBJ2-7	TGTGCCAGCAGTTACCAGGACGGGCGCTACAATGAGCAGTACTTC	CASSYQDGRYNEQYF
TRBD1	TRBV2	-	TRBJ1-2	TGTGCCAGCAGTTCCGGGACAGGGTTTGACTATGGCCACACCTTC	CASSSGTGFDYGHTF
TRBD2	TRBV20-1	-	TRBJ2-7	TGCAGTGCTGGAGCGGGGGGCTCCTACGAGCAGTACTTC	CSAGAGGSYEQYF
-	TRBV4-3	few	TRBJ1-1	TGCGCCAGCAGCCAAGATTCGCGGGGCTTTAACACTGAAGCTTTCTTT	CASSQDSRGFNTEAFF
-	TRBV7-9	-	TRBJ1-4	TGTGCCAGCAGCTTTGACGGACCTGAAAAACTGTTTTTT	CASSFDGPEKLFF
-	TRBV28	-	TRBJ1-3	TGTGCCAGCAGTTTCCCTTATGACACTTACTCTGGAAACACCATATATTTT	CASSFPYDTYSGNTIYF
TRBD1	TRBV4-2	few	TRBJ2-3	TGTGCCAGCAGCCAGGAACAGGGGATTCCTGTAGATACGCAGTATTTT	CASSQEQGIPVDTQYF
-	TRBV27	-	TRBJ2-1	TGTGCCAGCAGTCACGGCCCCTACAATGAGCAGTTCTTC	CASSHGPYNEQFF
-	TRBV28	few	TRBJ1-2	TGTGCCAGCAGTACTAGGTCGGGGAAGGGTGGCTATGGCTACACCTTC	CASSTRSGKGGYGYTF
TRBD1	TRBV20-1	few	TRBJ1-6	TGCAGTGCTAGGAGGACAGGGACTAATTCACCCCTCCACTTT	CSARRTGTNSPLHF
TRBD1	TRBV7-2	-	TRBJ2-2	TGTGCCAGCAGCTTATCAGGGGGCGAAGGTACCGGGGAGCTGTTTTTT	CASSLSGGEGTGELFF
TRBD1	TRBV28	-	TRBJ2-1	TGTGCCAGCAGTTTGCGTGGGACAGGAGACAACAATGAGCAGTTCTTC	CASSLRGTGDNNEQFF
-	TRBV14	few	TRBJ2-3	TGTGCCAGCAGTATTCGACTCACAGATACGCAGTATTTT	CASSIRLTDTQYF
-	TRBV5-5	few	TRBJ2-3	TGTGCCAGCAGCTTGTTATCCGAAGCGCAGTATTTT	CASSLLSEAQYF
TRBD2	TRBV3-1	many	TRBJ2-7	TGTGCCAGCAGCCAAGCGGGACTAGGACTAATTTCATCCTCCTACGAGCAGTACTTC	CASSQAGLGLISSSYEQYF
-	TRBV6-2/TRBV6-3	-	TRBJ2-4	TGTGCCAGCACCCTGGGGACCGCAGCCAAAAACATTCAGTACTTC	CASTLGTAAKNIQYF